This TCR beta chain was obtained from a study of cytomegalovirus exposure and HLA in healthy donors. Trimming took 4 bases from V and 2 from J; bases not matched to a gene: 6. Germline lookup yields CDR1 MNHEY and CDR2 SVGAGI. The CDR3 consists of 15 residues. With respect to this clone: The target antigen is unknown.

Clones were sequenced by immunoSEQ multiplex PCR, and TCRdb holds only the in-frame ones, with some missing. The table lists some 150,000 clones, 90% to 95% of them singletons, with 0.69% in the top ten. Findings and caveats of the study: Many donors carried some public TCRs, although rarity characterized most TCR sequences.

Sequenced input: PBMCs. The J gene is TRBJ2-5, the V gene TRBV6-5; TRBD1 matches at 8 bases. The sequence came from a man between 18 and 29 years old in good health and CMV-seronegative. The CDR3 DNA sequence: TGTGCCAGCAGTTTTGGCGGACAGGGACAAGAGACCCAGTACTTC. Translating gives CASSFGGQGQETQYF.